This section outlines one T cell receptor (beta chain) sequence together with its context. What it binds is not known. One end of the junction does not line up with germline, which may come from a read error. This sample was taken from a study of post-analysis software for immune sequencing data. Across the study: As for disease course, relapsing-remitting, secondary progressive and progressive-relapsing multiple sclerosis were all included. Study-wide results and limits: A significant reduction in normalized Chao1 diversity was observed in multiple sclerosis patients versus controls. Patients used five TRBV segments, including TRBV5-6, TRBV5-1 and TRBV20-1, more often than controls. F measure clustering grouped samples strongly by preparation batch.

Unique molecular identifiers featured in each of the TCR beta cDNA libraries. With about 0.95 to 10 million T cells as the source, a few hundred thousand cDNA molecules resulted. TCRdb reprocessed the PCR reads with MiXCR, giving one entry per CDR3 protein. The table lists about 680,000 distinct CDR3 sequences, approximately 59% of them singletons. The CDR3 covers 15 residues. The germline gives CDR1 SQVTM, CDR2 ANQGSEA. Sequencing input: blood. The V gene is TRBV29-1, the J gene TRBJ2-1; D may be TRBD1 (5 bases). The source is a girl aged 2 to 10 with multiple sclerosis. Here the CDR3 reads CSVQDQGVRFNEQFF. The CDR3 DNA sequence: TGCAGCGTTCAAGATCAGGGCGTGAGATTCAATGAGCAGTTCTTC.